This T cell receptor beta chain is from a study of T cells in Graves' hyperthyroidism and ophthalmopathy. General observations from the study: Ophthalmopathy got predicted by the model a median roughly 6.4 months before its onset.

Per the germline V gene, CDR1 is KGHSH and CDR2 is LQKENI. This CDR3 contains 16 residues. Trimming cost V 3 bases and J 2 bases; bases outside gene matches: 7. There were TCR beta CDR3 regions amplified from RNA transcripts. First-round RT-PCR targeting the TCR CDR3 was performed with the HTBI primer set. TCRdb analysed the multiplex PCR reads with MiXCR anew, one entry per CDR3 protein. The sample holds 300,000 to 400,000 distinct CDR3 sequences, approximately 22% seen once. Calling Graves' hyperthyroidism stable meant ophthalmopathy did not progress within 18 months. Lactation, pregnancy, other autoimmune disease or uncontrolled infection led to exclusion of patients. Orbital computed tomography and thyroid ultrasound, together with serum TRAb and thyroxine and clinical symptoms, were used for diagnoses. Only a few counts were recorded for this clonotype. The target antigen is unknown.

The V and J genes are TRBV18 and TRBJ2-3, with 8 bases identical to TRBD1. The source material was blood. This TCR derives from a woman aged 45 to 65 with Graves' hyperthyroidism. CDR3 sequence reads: CASSPLGQGPTDTQYF. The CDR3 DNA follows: TGTGCCAGCTCACCGCTAGGACAGGGACCCACAGATACGCAGTATTTT.